The clone carrying this TCR beta chain occurred a few times. Its antigen is undetermined. From germline, CDR1 is SEHNR and CDR2 FQNEAQ (reference sequence). CDR3 length: 14 amino acids. The V and J ends lost 5 bases and 3 bases respectively, with 13 bases between them. The entry originates in a study of blood T cells in healthy people across ages. Study outcomes and limitations: Roughly linear age-related decline in beta diversity appeared, significant by age around 40. One million T cells yielded diversity estimates that were considered underestimates. The study found TCR beta diversity correlated strongly with naive T cell percentage.

For the second PCR, which ran for roughly 6 to 12 cycles, a sample-barcoded 5' primer and a J-beta primer mix were used. TCRdb re-called the 5' RACE reads with MiXCR, one entry per CDR3 protein. The data hold 500,000 to 600,000 distinct CDR3 sequences, with about 26% observed a single time. The gene calls are TRBV7-9 and TRBJ1-1; maybe TRBD1 (6 bases). The clonotype comes from a woman aged 65 to 85 in good health. The specimen sequenced was blood. CDR3 region: CASSPQGSDTEAFF. CDR3 sequence (DNA): TGTGCCAGCAGCCCCCAGGGGTCGGACACTGAAGCTTTCTTT.